The present TCR beta chain was sequenced within a study of post-analysis software for immune sequencing data. Study-wide context: Some patients lacked subtype; others had relapsing-remitting, secondary progressive or progressive-relapsing disease.

Carried by the TCR beta cDNA libraries were unique molecular identifiers. Researchers reported approximately 500,000 cDNA molecules coming from approximately 0.91 to 9.4 million T cells. TCRdb analysed the PCR reads with MiXCR anew, one entry per CDR3 protein. The profile shows about 820,000 distinct CDR3 sequences, about 57% of them singletons. Concerning this clonotype: Its antigen is still unknown.

Notes on the study in general: The study found significantly lower normalized Chao1 diversity in multiple sclerosis patients than in controls. Compared with controls, patients had more of five TRBV segments, including TRBV5-6, TRBV5-1 and TRBV20-1. Batch-mates among the samples co-clustered strongly by F measure.

Per the germline V gene, CDR1 is SGHNT and CDR2 is YYREEE (reference sequence). The CDR3 extends over 14 amino acids. The V segment lost 4 bases and the J segment 2 bases; nucleotides outside the gene matches: 6. This TCR derives from a girl aged 10-17 years with multiple sclerosis. Material: blood. The rearrangement joins TRBV5-4 to TRBJ2-7; 7 bases map to TRBD1. The CDR3 spells CASSPPGQPYEQYF. The DNA for the CDR3 is TGTGCCAGCAGCCCCCCGGGACAGCCCTACGAGCAGTACTTC.